This T cell receptor beta chain appears in the sequencing data of a study of blood T cell repertoires in COVID-19. Profiled with immunoSEQ multiplex PCR; TCRdb holds only in-frame clones, not every one. The table has 150,000 to 200,000 clones, about nine tenths seen once. The clonotype originates from a man aged 18 to 29 with COVID-19, enrolled during active disease. The specimen was peripheral blood.

Here the CDR3 reads CASRLGQAVYEQYF. CDR3 nucleotides: TGTGCCAGCAGGTTGGGACAGGCCGTCTACGAGCAGTACTTC. The rearrangement uses TRBV6-5 and TRBJ2-7; 8 nucleotides align to TRBD1. Germline V CDR1 and CDR2: MNHEY, SVGAGI. This CDR3 is 14 amino acids long. Trimming removed 6 bases from V and 3 bases from J; junction bases left unmatched: 7.